These T cell receptor beta chains were read from a single sample in a study of Ad26.COV2.S vaccination and SARS-CoV-2 variants. The repertoire was sequenced with immunoSEQ multiplex PCR; TCRdb's copy has only in-frame clones and lacks some. The sample shows under 500,000 clones, about 92% of them seen only once. Specimen: peripheral blood, collected in a trial of Ad26.COV2.S vaccine versus placebo. Receptors were obtained from a person aged 18 to 65 who received the Ad26.COV2.S COVID-19 vaccine or a placebo. Each CDR3 is given with its conserved first and last residue. The D gene is left open where the match is weak. For some rows the clone size is stated as once, few or many, or as a class when expanded; others skip it.

>TRBV19|-|TRBJ2-2|-
TGTGCCAGTAGTATTAACCCATTCACCGGGGAGCTGTTTTTT
CASSINPFTGELFF
>TRBV5-4|-|TRBJ2-3|-
TGTGCCAGTAGCCCCCAAGGCGGTACTAGCACAGATACGCAGTATTTT
CASSPQGGTSTDTQYF
>TRBV6-2/TRBV6-3|-|TRBJ1-1|-
TGTGCCAGCAGTGGACCAGGGGCGGGAGGTGAAGCTTTCTTT
CASSGPGAGGEAFF
>TRBV7-2|-|TRBJ2-7|-
TGTGCCAGCAGCTTATCTCTCACGGCCTACGAGCAGTACTTC
CASSLSLTAYEQYF
>TRBV7-9|-|TRBJ1-2|-
TGTGCCAGCAGCCCCCGGACAAACTATGGCTACACCTTC
CASSPRTNYGYTF
>TRBV5-1|-|TRBJ1-2|-
TGCGCCAGCAGCTTGGAGGGGGGTACCTATGGCTACACCTTC
CASSLEGGTYGYTF
>TRBV6-5|-|TRBJ2-7|-
TGTGCCAGCAGTACCCCCTTGAGGATCTACGAGCAGTACTTC
CASSTPLRIYEQYF
>TRBV12-3/TRBV12-4|-|TRBJ2-6|-
TGTGCCAGCGTAAGAACTGGGGCCAACGTCCTGACTTTC
CASVRTGANVLTF
>TRBV12-3/TRBV12-4|-|TRBJ1-5|once
TGTGCCAGCAGTCTAGGATTAGGACAGCCCCAGCATTTT
CASSLGLGQPQHF
>TRBV6-5|-|TRBJ2-5|-
TGTGCCAGTGGTTCGGACTATCCGTACCAAGAGACCCAGTACTTC
CASGSDYPYQETQYF
>TRBV7-2|-|TRBJ1-5|-
TGTGCCAGCAGCCCCCAAACGGATCAGCCCCAGCATTTT
CASSPQTDQPQHF
>TRBV12-3/TRBV12-4|-|TRBJ1-6|few
TGTGCCAGCAACACTCAAAGATCACCCCTCCACTTT
CASNTQRSPLHF
>TRBV18|TRBD1|TRBJ1-2|-
TGTGCCAGCTCACCTGGACAGGCGAATGGCTACACCTTC
CASSPGQANGYTF
>TRBV15|-|TRBJ1-1|-
TGTGCCACCAGCAGCGCCACTGAAGCTTTCTTT
CATSSATEAFF
>TRBV19|-|TRBJ2-4|-
TGTGCCAGTAGTATAGTCCCCCAATGGGACATTCAGTACTTC
CASSIVPQWDIQYF
>TRBV7-6|-|TRBJ2-2|-
TGTGCCAGCAGCTTAGTACAGAACACCGGGGAGCTGTTTTTT
CASSLVQNTGELFF
>TRBV10-1|TRBD1|TRBJ1-1|-
TGCGCCAGCAGTGAGTCCGGCGTGGGCAGGGGGGACACTGAAGCTTTCTTT
CASSESGVGRGDTEAFF
>TRBV10-3|-|TRBJ2-2|once
TGTGCCACATCAGGGGTCACCGGGGAGCTGTTTTTT
CATSGVTGELFF
>TRBV6-2/TRBV6-3|TRBD1|TRBJ2-7|once
TGTGCCAGCAGTTACCCGGGACAGTCCTACGAGCAGTACTTC
CASSYPGQSYEQYF
>TRBV7-2|-|TRBJ2-1|-
TGTGCCAGCAGCTTAGCTGAGTTCTATGAGCAGTTCTTC
CASSLAEFYEQFF
>TRBV6-2/TRBV6-3|-|TRBJ2-7|-
TGTGCCAGCAGCTCCGGGCCGGAGCAGTACTTC
CASSSGPEQYF
>TRBV5-4|TRBD1|TRBJ2-5|-
TGTGCCAGCAGCCCTCGGACAGGGCAAGAGACCCAGTACTTC
CASSPRTGQETQYF
>TRBV15|-|TRBJ2-1|-
TGTGCCACCAGCAGAGACTTTCCCGGGGATCGAAGGACCTACAATGAGCAGTTCTTC
CATSRDFPGDRRTYNEQFF
>TRBV5-1|-|TRBJ2-5|few
TGCGCCAGCAGCTTGGCCAGGGAAGGAGAGACCCAGTACTTC
CASSLAREGETQYF
>TRBV27|-|TRBJ1-6|-
TGTGCCAGCAGTTTTCGGGGATCATCACCCCTCCACTTT
CASSFRGSSPLHF
>TRBV7-2|-|TRBJ1-5|-
TGTGCCAGCAGCTCCGAGCGGGGGGCAGGGCAGCCCCAGCATTTT
CASSSERGAGQPQHF
>TRBV12-3/TRBV12-4|-|TRBJ2-1|-
TGTGCCAGCAGTCCCCACAATGAGCAGTTCTTC
CASSPHNEQFF
>TRBV7-2|-|TRBJ2-7|-
TGTGCCAGCAGCTTAGGGACGACACCCTTGTCCTACGAGCAGTACTTC
CASSLGTTPLSYEQYF
>TRBV7-8|-|TRBJ2-2|-
TGTGCCAGCAGCTTAGGTCTAGATTTATCCGGGGAGCTGTTTTTT
CASSLGLDLSGELFF
>TRBV24-1|-|TRBJ1-6|-
TGTGCCACCAGTGATTGGCAGGTTAGCTCCTATAATTCACCCCTCCACTTT
CATSDWQVSSYNSPLHF
>TRBV9|-|TRBJ1-1|once
TGTGCCAGCAGCGTAGAACGGGTGGGGATTTCGGGGGGAGCGAACACTGAAGCTTTCTTT
CASSVERVGISGGANTEAFF
>TRBV3-1/TRBV3-2|-|TRBJ1-2|-
TGTGCCAGCAGCCAAGAGACTTTGGGGCCCAGGGATAACTATGGCTACACCTTC
CASSQETLGPRDNYGYTF
>TRBV5-6|-|TRBJ1-1|-
TGTGCCAGCAGATTCCGGGACAACACTGAAGCTTTCTTT
CASRFRDNTEAFF
>TRBV7-6|TRBD1|TRBJ1-1|-
TGTGCCAGCAGCCGACAGGGTTACACTGAAGCTTTCTTT
CASSRQGYTEAFF
>TRBV9|-|TRBJ2-3|-
TGTGCCAGCAGCGCCCAGGGGAGCACAGATACGCAGTATTTT
CASSAQGSTDTQYF
>TRBV19|TRBD1|TRBJ2-7|-
TGTGCCAGTAGTTCGGACAGGACCTACGAGCAGTACTTC
CASSSDRTYEQYF
>TRBV5-1|TRBD1|TRBJ1-1|-
TGCGCCAGCAGCCTCGGGACAGGGGCCGAAGCTTTCTTT
CASSLGTGAEAFF
>TRBV4-1|TRBD2|TRBJ2-7|-
TGCGCCAGCAGCCAATCCCCTGTCGGACTAGCGGGGGGGAGCGACGAGCAGTACTTC
CASSQSPVGLAGGSDEQYF
>TRBV6-2/TRBV6-3|-|TRBJ2-3|-
TGTGCCAGCAGTTACTATCAGTCCAATCCGGCAGATACGCAGTATTTT
CASSYYQSNPADTQYF
>TRBV5-6|-|TRBJ2-7|-
TGTGCCAGCAGCTTGTTGGACTACGAGCAGTACTTC
CASSLLDYEQYF
>TRBV14|TRBD2|TRBJ2-4|-
TGTGCCAGCAGCCAAGGAGGACTAGCTCCGGGGGCCAAAAACATTCAGTACTTC
CASSQGGLAPGAKNIQYF
>TRBV13|-|TRBJ1-1|once
TGTGCCAGCAGCTTACCCCCGGGGGGGAAAGGGAACACTGAAGCTTTCTTT
CASSLPPGGKGNTEAFF
>TRBV30|TRBD1|TRBJ1-5|-
TGTGCCTGGAGGGGGGACAGTACAAGGCCCCAGCATTTT
CAWRGDSTRPQHF
>TRBV6-2/TRBV6-3|-|TRBJ2-6|-
TGTGCCAGCAGTTCCCCTAGCCGCTCTGGGGCCAACGTCCTGACTTTC
CASSSPSRSGANVLTF
>TRBV12-3/TRBV12-4|-|TRBJ1-1|-
TGTGCCAGCAAAGACAATATGAACACTGAAGCTTTCTTT
CASKDNMNTEAFF
>TRBV7-2|TRBD2|TRBJ2-3|-
TGTGCCAGCAAAGGGACTAGCGGGGGGGCGGATACGCAGTATTTT
CASKGTSGGADTQYF
>TRBV19|TRBD1|TRBJ2-3|once
TGTGCCAGTAGTACCTCAGGGGGATTAACAGATACGCAGTATTTT
CASSTSGGLTDTQYF